This passage covers 21 T cell receptor beta chains from one sample sequenced in a study of Ad26.COV2.S vaccination and SARS-CoV-2 variants listed by TCRdb under 2021. Receptor amplification or capture employed the immunoSEQ multiplex PCR assay. TCRdb carries this immuneACCESS record with in-frame sequences only. Its versions omit some clonotypes, under half of them owing to an unresolved V gene in the studies checked, with the rest unexplained. The sample table holds nearly 400,000 clones, of which approximately 89% were seen once. Of the sample, approximately 1.9% is held by the ten largest clones. The sample's treatment or condition label, decoded: some 19 received Ad26.COV2.S at low or high dose, single or two shots; about five received placebo; per-sample allocation not given. For vaccine and placebo recipients, the sequenced repertoires came from samples collected on day 63 after the first injection.

This sample comprised peripheral blood, obtained in a trial of Ad26.COV2.S vaccine versus placebo. These receptors were obtained from a person aged 18 to 59 who received the Ad26.COV2.S COVID-19 vaccine or a placebo.

The rearrangement uses TRBV19 and TRBJ2-1, with 12 positions matching TRBD2. This CDR3 comprises 19 residues. Germline values: CDR1 LNHDA, CDR2 SQIVND (reference sequence). V shed 5 bases, J shed 7 bases, and the junction held 18 bases outside the gene matches. CDR3 sequence reads: CASSAWTSGANEIRNEQFF. The CDR3, as DNA: TGTGCCAGTAGTGCCTGGACTAGCGGGGCAAACGAAATCAGAAATGAGCAGTTCTTC.

The chain recombines TRBV30 with TRBJ2-3; D gene ambiguous. Germline CDR1 and CDR2: GTSNPN and SVGIG (reference sequence). This CDR3 contains 16 residues. V was clipped by 4 bases and J by 0 bases, with 17 bases between them. The CDR3 here is CAWTRSGYSSTDTQYF. The CDR3 DNA reads as TGTGCCTGGACCCGAAGTGGGTACTCTAGCACAGATACGCAGTATTTT.

The chain couples TRBV5-4 to TRBJ2-2, with unresolved D. Germline V lookup: CDR1 SGHNT, CDR2 YYREEE (reference sequence). Trimming took 1 base from V and 6 from J, leaving 10 bases between them. The CDR3 is 14 amino acids. DNA for the CDR3: TGTGCCAGCAGCTTGTGGTCTGGGGCCGGGGAGCTGTTTTTT. This gives the protein CASSLWSGAGELFF.

The chain links TRBV3-1 (or the pseudogene TRBV3-2) to TRBJ2-1, with 7 bases identical to TRBD2. Unmatched junction bases numbered 13, after V lost 8 bases and J lost 0 bases. The CDR3 is made up of 17 amino acids. CDR1 and CDR2 from the germline V gene are LGHDT and YNNKEL (reference sequence). The CDR3, as DNA: TGTGCCAGCCTAAAAATCTCGCTAGCGGTCTCCTACAATGAGCAGTTCTTC. This gives the protein CASLKISLAVSYNEQFF.

The rearrangement joins TRBV6-5 to TRBJ2-1; 8 bases align to TRBD2. Germline assignment: CDR1 MNHEY and CDR2 SVGAGI. V lost 2 bases and J lost 5; bases outside the gene matches: 5. This CDR3 spans 15 amino acids. The CDR3 coding sequence is TGTGCCAGCAGTTACGAAGCGGGAGTGGACAATGAGCAGTTCTTC. Amino acid sequence: CASSYEAGVDNEQFF.

This clone showed up just once. The chain combines TRBV5-4 with TRBJ2-3, with 10 bases fitting TRBD2. J was trimmed by 3 bases and V by 6 bases; bases with no gene match: 7. Germline loops: CDR1 SGHNT, CDR2 YYREEE (reference sequence). The CDR3 is made up of 15 amino acids. This chain's CDR3 is CASKPGLATTDTQYF. As DNA, the CDR3 is TGTGCCAGCAAACCGGGACTAGCGACGACAGATACGCAGTATTTT.

As concerns this clone: A read error may account for a junction end that differs from germline. V usage is TRBV4-2 and J usage is TRBJ2-2; TRBD2 aligns across 10 bases. The CDR3 has 16 amino acids. Germline CDR1 LGHNA, CDR2 YNFKEQ. The CDR3 nucleotides read TGTGTCAGCAGCCAAGGGCTCGGGACTAGCGTTGGGGAGCTGTTTTTT. This gives the protein CVSSQGLGTSVGELFF.

This chain links TRBV5-4 with TRBJ1-1; possible D gene TRBD1, 6 bases. This CDR3 contains 13 residues. The V end lost 4 bases, the J end lost 1 base, and 8 bases lay between the germline ends. Per the germline V gene, CDR1 is SGHNT and CDR2 is YYREEE (reference sequence). Here the CDR3 reads CASSADRNTEAFF. The CDR3 region has the DNA TGTGCCAGCAGCGCGGACAGGAACACTGAAGCTTTCTTT.

Of note for this clone: Other DNA sequences in the sample encode the same CDR3. The chain uses TRBV7-9 and TRBJ1-1; D may be TRBD1 (5 bases). The CDR3 length is 13 residues. CDR1 is SEHNR, CDR2 FQNEAQ, per germline (reference sequence). Trimming took off 3 bases at V and 1 base at J, with 6 bases between the two ends. The CDR3 DNA follows: TGTGCCAGCAGCTTGGGGACGAACACTGAAGCTTTCTTT. As protein: CASSLGTNTEAFF.

The chain couples TRBV10-3 to TRBJ1-1; TRBD1 is a possible D gene (6 bases). Deletions cut 0 bases from V and 1 base from J, with 6 bases between. Germline lookup yields CDR1 ENHRY and CDR2 SYGVKD. The CDR3 is 14 residues long. The CDR3 region has the DNA TGTGCCATCAGTGAGTCGACAGGGAACACTGAAGCTTTCTTT. This gives the protein CAISESTGNTEAFF.

The chain uses TRBV15 and TRBJ2-1, with TRBD1 identical over 7 bases. The J segment lost 10 bases and the V segment lost 0 bases, leaving 3 bases of the junction unmatched. This CDR3 contains 13 residues. The germline V gene has CDR1 LNHNV and CDR2 YYDKDF (reference sequence). CDR3 coding DNA: TGTGCCACCAGCAGAGAGACAGGGTACGAGCAGTTCTTC. Its translation is CATSRETGYEQFF.

The J gene is TRBJ2-7, the V gene TRBV30; 7 bases line up with TRBD2. Losses at the gene ends were 1 base for V and 6 bases for J; bases not matched to a gene: 6. The CDR3 spans 13 residues. Looked up from germline, CDR1 is GTSNPN and CDR2 is SVGIG (reference sequence). This CDR3 is CAWSGRGYGEQYF. The CDR3 DNA reads TGTGCCTGGAGTGGGCGGGGGTATGGCGAGCAGTACTTC.

The chain employs TRBV28 and TRBJ2-5; 9 nucleotides align to TRBD2. CDR1 is MDHEN, CDR2 SYDVKM, per germline. CDR3 length equals 15 residues. Unmatched junction bases numbered 6, after V lost 3 bases and J lost 4 bases. Here the CDR3 reads CASSLAGGLRETQYF. The CDR3 region has the DNA TGTGCCAGCAGTTTGGCGGGAGGGCTGCGAGAGACCCAGTACTTC.

V usage is TRBV11-2 and J usage is TRBJ2-1; maybe TRBD2 (6 bases). Germline CDR1 is SGHAT and CDR2 is FQNNGV. The ends were cut back, 7 bases at V and 0 bases at J, with 10 bases in the middle. The CDR3 has 14 residues. The CDR3 region has the DNA TGTGCCAGCACCACCGGGAGCTCCTACAATGAGCAGTTCTTC. Translation gives CASTTGSSYNEQFF.

This chain connects TRBV18 to TRBJ2-7, with TRBD1 as a possible D gene (5 bases). V dropped 3 bases and J dropped 5 bases, with 11 bases sitting between them. The CDR3 covers 13 residues. CDR1 and CDR2 from the germline V gene are KGHSH and LQKENI. The CDR3 nucleotides read TGTGCCAGCTCACCGCAGGGTATGAACGAGCAGTACTTC. It specifies CASSPQGMNEQYF. The entire variable domain, with the rest obtained from reference TRBV18 and TRBJ2-7, is as follows: NAGVMQNPRHLVRRRGQEARLRCSPMKGHSHVYWYRQLPEEGLKFMVYLQKENIIDESGMPKERFSAEFPKEGPSILRIQQVVRGDSAAYFCASSPQGMNEQYFGPGTRLTVT.

This clone appeared a few times. This chain links TRBV9 with TRBJ2-7, with 10 bases identical to TRBD2. The CDR3 has 15 residues. The trim removed 0 bases at V and 4 bases at J, leaving 4 bases unmatched. CDR1 is SGDLS, CDR2 YYNGEE, per germline. CDR3 protein: CASSVGSGRGYEQYF. The CDR3, as DNA: TGTGCCAGCAGCGTAGGAAGCGGGAGGGGATACGAGCAGTACTTC.

The J gene is TRBJ2-1, the V gene TRBV5-1; maybe TRBD1 (5 bases). Germline CDR1 is SGHRS and CDR2 is YFSETQ. This CDR3 is built from 15 residues. V lost 4 bases, J lost 0 bases, and 11 bases lay in between. CDR3 nucleotides: TGCGCCAGCAGCGCCAGAGACAGCTCCTACAATGAGCAGTTCTTC. This encodes CASSARDSSYNEQFF. The full variable domain, completed using reference TRBV5-1 and TRBJ2-1, is KAGVTQTPRYLIKTRGQQVTLSCSPISGHRSVSWYQQTPGQGLQFLFEYFSETQRNKGNFPGRFSGRQFSNSRSEMNVSTLELGDSALYLCASSARDSSYNEQFFGPGTRLTVL.

The chain carries TRBV5-1 and TRBJ1-2; TRBD1 might be the D (6 bases). CDR3 length equals 16 residues. CDR1 SGHRS and CDR2 YFSETQ come from the germline V gene. Trimming stripped 0 bases from V and 5 bases from J, with 17 bases between. Written as DNA, the CDR3 is TGCGCCAGCAGCTTGGATGGGGGCCTAACCCCTTATGGCTACACCTTC. This codes for CASSLDGGLTPYGYTF.

This chain connects TRBV11-1 to TRBJ2-3; 11 nucleotides line up with TRBD2. With V trimmed by 5 bases and J by 3 bases, 7 bases remained unmatched. Germline CDR1 reads SGHAT; CDR2 reads FQDESV (reference sequence). CDR3 size: 16 residues. Here the CDR3 reads CASSQVAGGSTDTQYF. The CDR3 DNA is TGTGCCAGCAGCCAAGTAGCGGGAGGGAGTACAGATACGCAGTATTTT.

This chain joins TRBV7-6 and TRBJ2-7; 10 nucleotides agree with TRBD2. The CDR3 covers 15 residues. V gave up 3 bases and J gave up 6 bases; unmatched junction bases: 8. Germline assignment: CDR1 SGHVS and CDR2 FNYEAQ. The CDR3 coding sequence is TGTGCCAGCAGCTTCCAGCGGGAGGGCCTGGGCGAGCAGTACTTC. It encodes CASSFQREGLGEQYF.

The chain carries TRBV20-1 and TRBJ2-7, with D unresolved. V was clipped by 5 bases and J by 1 base, with 6 bases between them. From germline, CDR1 is DFQATT and CDR2 SNEGSKA (reference sequence). CDR3 length equals 11 residues. The CDR3 region is CSAGRSYEQYF. Written as DNA, the CDR3 is TGCAGTGCTGGCAGATCCTACGAGCAGTACTTC.